This T cell receptor (beta chain) comes out of a study of cytomegalovirus exposure and HLA in healthy donors. The wider study: Out of around 360 genotyped donors, 81% belonged to the Caucasian-associated ancestry cluster. Findings and limits, study-wide: It was reported in a later analysis that an Asian-associated ancestry cluster showed fewer N-insertions than the roughly 710-donor mean. TCR beta chains numbering more than 150 were designated cytomegalovirus-associated. Per a later analysis, HLA-associated TCR beta chains showed more clonal expansion than other, equally common TCR beta chains.

The CDR3 has 14 residues. The germline V gene has CDR1 GTSNPN and CDR2 SVGIG (reference sequence). Trimming left V 5 bases short and J 0 bases short, with 11 bases between. Of note for this clone: The antigen is not known.

Use of 60 Vbeta and 13 Jbeta primers characterized the PCR. Generated by immunoSEQ multiplex PCR, the TCRdb table keeps only in-frame clones and is missing some. The sample holds about 280,000 clones, about 87% seen once. Sample: PBMCs. The chain is built from TRBV30 and TRBJ2-1; possible D gene TRBD1, 5 bases. The sequence came from a woman aged 18-29 years in good health and CMV-seronegative. The CDR3 nucleotides are TGTGCCTGGGGGGCGGATTACTCCTACAATGAGCAGTTCTTC. Its protein product is CAWGADYSYNEQFF. The entire variable domain, with the rest obtained from reference TRBV30 and TRBJ2-1, is as follows: SQTIHQWPATLVQPVGSPLSLECTVEGTSNPNLYWYRQAAGRGLQLLFYSVGIGQISSEVPQNLSASRPQDRQFILSSKKLLLSDSGFYLCAWGADYSYNEQFFGPGTRLTVL.